The 19 T cell receptor beta chains listed next were all sequenced from one sample in a study of cytotoxic CD8 clonotypes in ibrutinib-treated CLL. Some clones are missing from TCRdb's copy, which holds only in-frame ones; the method was immunoSEQ multiplex PCR. The sample records 28,000 or so clones, roughly 60% being singletons. The sample in question was PBMCs, obtained before ibrutinib treatment. These receptor sequences come from a human donor with chronic lymphocytic leukemia.

This rearrangement joins TRBV6-4 to TRBJ1-1; no clear D gene. The CDR3 has 13 amino acids. The germline V gene encodes CDR1 MRHNA and CDR2 SNTAGT. V gave up 1 base and J gave up 0 bases, with 3 bases separating them. The CDR3 region has the DNA TGTGCCAGCAGTGACTTAATGAACACTGAAGCTTTCTTT. Translated, it gives CASSDLMNTEAFF.

There are a few counts of this clone. The chain combines TRBV27 with TRBJ1-2, with a possible D match to TRBD1 (5 bases). V was cut by 5 bases and J by 3 bases, with 13 bases left in between. Germline values: CDR1 MNHEY, CDR2 SMNVEV (reference sequence). The CDR3 has 14 amino acids. CDR3 sequence (DNA): TGTGCCAGCAGTCTGGTGGGGGGGTACTATGGCTACACCTTC. Protein: CASSLVGGYYGYTF.

This chain connects TRBV29-1 to TRBJ1-1, with D perhaps TRBD1 (5 bases). This CDR3 region has 14 residues. The V gene's germline CDR1 is SQVTM and CDR2 ANQGSEA. Trimming took 0 bases from V and 5 from J, leaving 13 bases between them. The CDR3 sequence: CSVEDGAGETEAFF. CDR3 DNA: TGCAGCGTTGAAGACGGGGCGGGTGAGACTGAAGCTTTCTTT.

This clone was detected once. The genes are TRBV9 and TRBJ1-4; unclear D gene. The CDR3 loop spans 17 amino acids. With 0 bases removed from V and 0 bases from J, the gap between germline ends came to 12 bases. Germline V gene data show CDR1 as SGDLS and CDR2 as YYNGEE. The CDR3 DNA follows: TGTGCCAGCAGCGTAGGGCCCTCTAGTGCAACTAATGAAAAACTGTTTTTT. Protein sequence: CASSVGPSSATNEKLFF.

This chain connects TRBV15 to TRBJ1-1; D remains unclear. Trimming took 4 bases from V and 3 from J, leaving 9 bases between them. The CDR3 consists of 13 residues. Germline values: CDR1 LNHNV, CDR2 YYDKDF (reference sequence). Here the CDR3 reads CATSNQDYTEAFF. DNA for the CDR3: TGTGCCACCAGCAACCAAGATTACACTGAAGCTTTCTTT. Filled out from reference TRBV15 and TRBJ1-1, the complete variable domain reads DAMVIQNPRYQVTQFGKPVTLSCSQTLNHNVMYWYQQKSSQAPKLLFHYYDKDFNNEADTPDNFQSRRPNTSFCFLDIRSPGLGDTAMYLCATSNQDYTEAFFGQGTRLTVV.

This clone turned up a few times. The chain has TRBV19 and TRBJ2-1, with D possibly matching TRBD2 (6 bases). Germline values: CDR1 LNHDA, CDR2 SQIVND (reference sequence). There are 16 residues in the CDR3. The V end lost 6 bases, the J end lost 7 bases, and 22 bases lay between the germline ends. The CDR3 loop is CASSTLRGRGMNEQFF. The CDR3 coding sequence is TGTGCCAGTAGCACCCTGCGGGGCCGTGGGATGAATGAGCAGTTCTTC.

The chain links TRBV4-1 to TRBJ2-1; 9 nucleotides align to TRBD1. CDR3 length: 14 residues. J was trimmed by 6 bases and V by 3 bases; bases with no gene match: 3. Germline CDR1 MGHRA, CDR2 YSYEKL. The chain's CDR3 is CASSHRQGGNEQFF. The CDR3 DNA reads TGCGCCAGCAGCCACCGACAGGGGGGCAATGAGCAGTTCTTC.

This chain links TRBV5-4 with TRBJ2-3; tentatively, D is TRBD1 (6 bases). The germline V and J ends were trimmed by 0 bases and 1 base, with 6 bases remaining between them. The length of the CDR3 is 14 residues. Germline V gene lookup returns CDR1 SGHNT and CDR2 YYREEE (reference sequence). CDR3 sequence reads: CASSLDRGTDTQYF. The CDR3 DNA follows: TGTGCCAGCAGCTTGGACAGGGGCACAGATACGCAGTATTTT.

The V and J genes are TRBV4-1 and TRBJ2-7; D not certain. Germline CDR1 reads MGHRA; CDR2 reads YSYEKL. The CDR3 extends over 14 amino acids. V was pared by 1 base and J by 4 bases, with 11 bases between. The DNA of the CDR3 is TGCGCCAGCAGCCAAGGGCAGATCCCTTACGAGCAGTACTTC. Translation: CASSQGQIPYEQYF.

V and J are TRBV18 and TRBJ1-1, with 7 bases aligning to TRBD1. This CDR3 is built from 14 residues. Trimming removed 5 bases from V and 10 bases from J; junction bases left unmatched: 13. From germline, CDR1 is KGHSH and CDR2 LQKENI. CDR3 nucleotide sequence: TGTGCCAGCTCATTTGCTGGAGGGGGCGAGGGAGCTTTCTTT. Translating it yields CASSFAGGGEGAFF. The entire variable domain, with the rest obtained from reference TRBV18 and TRBJ1-1, is as follows: NAGVMQNPRHLVRRRGQEARLRCSPMKGHSHVYWYRQLPEEGLKFMVYLQKENIIDESGMPKERFSAEFPKEGPSILRIQQVVRGDSAAYFCASSFAGGGEGAFFGQGTRLTVV.

The chain carries TRBV11-2 and TRBJ2-7; possibly TRBD1 for D (6 bases). CDR1 and CDR2 from the germline V gene are SGHAT and FQNNGV. The germline V and J ends were trimmed by 3 bases and 2 bases, with 8 bases remaining between them. The CDR3 has 13 amino acids. CDR3 protein: CASSFKGAYEQYF. Here the CDR3 DNA reads TGTGCCAGCAGCTTCAAGGGGGCCTACGAGCAGTACTTC. The full variable domain, rest sourced from reference TRBV11-2 and TRBJ2-7, is EAGVAQSPRYKIIEKRQSVAFWCNPISGHATLYWYQQILGQGPKLLIQFQNNGVVDDSQLPKDRFSAERLKGVDSTLKIQPAKLEDSAVYLCASSFKGAYEQYFGPGTRLTVT.

This chain joins TRBV18 and TRBJ1-1; D is ambiguous. Looked up from germline, CDR1 is KGHSH and CDR2 is LQKENI. Trimming took 3 bases from V and 1 from J, leaving 9 bases between them. This CDR3 comprises 14 residues. CDR3 loop: CASSPWGANTEAFF. In DNA form, the CDR3 reads TGTGCCAGCTCACCCTGGGGTGCGAACACTGAAGCTTTCTTT. The whole variable domain, remainder taken from reference TRBV18 and TRBJ1-1, is NAGVMQNPRHLVRRRGQEARLRCSPMKGHSHVYWYRQLPEEGLKFMVYLQKENIIDESGMPKERFSAEFPKEGPSILRIQQVVRGDSAAYFCASSPWGANTEAFFGQGTRLTVV.

The chain couples TRBV11-2 to TRBJ1-2; the D is unclear. The germline gives CDR1 SGHAT, CDR2 FQNNGV. The CDR3 is 15 residues long. The V end lost 1 base, the J end lost 4 bases, and 13 bases lay between the germline ends. The CDR3 nucleotides read TGTGCCAGCAGCTTAGGGGGTCCTCCGGGCTATGGCTACACCTTC. The encoded protein is CASSLGGPPGYGYTF. Filled out from reference TRBV11-2 and TRBJ1-2, the complete variable domain reads EAGVAQSPRYKIIEKRQSVAFWCNPISGHATLYWYQQILGQGPKLLIQFQNNGVVDDSQLPKDRFSAERLKGVDSTLKIQPAKLEDSAVYLCASSLGGPPGYGYTFGSGTRLTVV.

The chain has TRBV5-1 and TRBJ1-4; the match to TRBD1 covers 7 bases. Germline V gene sequence: CDR1 SGHRS, CDR2 YFSETQ. The V segment lost 3 bases and the J segment 8 bases; nucleotides outside the gene matches: 10. CDR3 length equals 15 residues. CDR3 region: CASSSGEGAGEKLFF. CDR3 nucleotides: TGCGCCAGCAGCTCAGGCGAGGGGGCGGGGGAAAAACTGTTTTTT.

This clone has more than one count but fewer than ten. The V and J genes are TRBV5-5 and TRBJ1-6; a weak D match, TRBD1 (6 bases). This CDR3 comprises 14 residues. V lost 0 bases and J lost 8, with 9 bases in between. Germline V gives CDR1 SGHKS, CDR2 YYEKEE (reference sequence). CDR3 DNA sequence: TGTGCCAGCAGCTTGGCGGACAGATATTCACCCCTCCACTTT. Its protein is CASSLADRYSPLHF.

This clone was counted between two and nine times. CDR3 DNA sequence: TGCAGCGCAACGGGACAGCCGAACACTGAAGCTTTCTTT. Protein sequence: CSATGQPNTEAFF. J is TRBJ1-1 and V is TRBV29-1; 7 nucleotides align to TRBD1. The V gene's germline CDR1 is SQVTM and CDR2 ANQGSEA. Trimming removed 7 bases from V and 1 base from J; junction bases left unmatched: 6. The length of the CDR3 is 13 residues.

This clone appeared a few times. This chain connects TRBV30 to TRBJ1-6; D not certain. V lost 3 bases, J lost 10 bases, and 19 bases lay in between. Germline V lookup: CDR1 GTSNPN, CDR2 SVGIG (reference sequence). The CDR3 consists of 15 residues. The CDR3 DNA reads as TGTGCCTGGAGCGCAGCCCAGCTCGACGGCTCACCCCTCCACTTT. This sequence encodes CAWSAAQLDGSPLHF.

This clone was seen a few times. The V call is TRBV7-9, the J call TRBJ2-7; the D gene is possibly TRBD2 (5 bases). CDR3 size: 17 residues. The V gene's germline CDR1 is SEHNR and CDR2 FQNEAQ (reference sequence). V was cut by 3 bases and J by 0 bases, with 18 bases left in between. CDR3: CASSFSRGGPSSYEQYF. The DNA for the CDR3 is TGTGCCAGCAGCTTTTCTCGAGGCGGGCCGAGCTCCTACGAGCAGTACTTC. The full variable domain, its missing parts supplied by reference TRBV7-9 and TRBJ2-7, is DTGVSQNPRHKITKRGQNVTFRCDPISEHNRLYWYRQTLGQGPEFLTYFQNEAQLEKSRLLSDRFSAERPKGSFSTLEIQRTEQGDSAMYLCASSFSRGGPSSYEQYFGPGTRLTVT.

The chain links TRBV7-9 to TRBJ2-3; D is unresolved. The CDR3 totals 14 residues. Trimming removed 5 bases from V and 2 bases from J, with 11 bases in between. Germline V gene data show CDR1 as SEHNR and CDR2 as FQNEAQ (reference sequence). The CDR3 DNA reads TGTGCCAGCAGCCCTCCTCCTCACACAGATACGCAGTATTTT. Protein sequence: CASSPPPHTDTQYF.